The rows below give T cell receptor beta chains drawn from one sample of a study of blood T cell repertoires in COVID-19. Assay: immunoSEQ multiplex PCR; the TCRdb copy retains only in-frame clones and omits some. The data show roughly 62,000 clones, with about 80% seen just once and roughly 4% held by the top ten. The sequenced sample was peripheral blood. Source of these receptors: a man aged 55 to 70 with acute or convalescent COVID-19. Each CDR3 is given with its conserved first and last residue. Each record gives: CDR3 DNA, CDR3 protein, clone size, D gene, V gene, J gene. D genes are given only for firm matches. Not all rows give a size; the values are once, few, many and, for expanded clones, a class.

cdr3_nt: TGCAGTGCTGCCAGGAATTCCGAAGCTTTCTTT
cdr3_aa: CSAARNSEAFF
clone_size: -
d_call: -
v_call: TRBV20-1
j_call: TRBJ1-1

cdr3_nt: TGTGCCAGCAAAGCGCCCGCGGACACTGAAGCTTTCTTT
cdr3_aa: CASKAPADTEAFF
clone_size: -
d_call: -
v_call: TRBV7-8
j_call: TRBJ1-1

cdr3_nt: TGTGCCAGCAGCCGAGCGCAGGGTAGCGGGGAGCAGTTCTTC
cdr3_aa: CASSRAQGSGEQFF
clone_size: few
d_call: TRBD2
v_call: TRBV7-9
j_call: TRBJ2-1

cdr3_nt: TGTGCCAGCGGAAACAGGGATAGCTATGGCTACACCTTC
cdr3_aa: CASGNRDSYGYTF
clone_size: -
d_call: -
v_call: TRBV9
j_call: TRBJ1-2

cdr3_nt: TGTGCCTGGAGCTCAGGACAGGGGGTTCAGCCCCAGCATTTT
cdr3_aa: CAWSSGQGVQPQHF
clone_size: -
d_call: TRBD1
v_call: TRBV30
j_call: TRBJ1-5

cdr3_nt: TGTGCCAGCAGCCCAAAGGGGGATACAGATACGCAGTATTTT
cdr3_aa: CASSPKGDTDTQYF
clone_size: -
d_call: -
v_call: TRBV6-5
j_call: TRBJ2-3

cdr3_nt: TGTGCCAGCAGTGAAGTAGTGGGGCGGGGGCCGGGCAATGAGCAGTTCTTC
cdr3_aa: CASSEVVGRGPGNEQFF
clone_size: -
d_call: -
v_call: TRBV6-1
j_call: TRBJ2-1

cdr3_nt: TGTGCCAGTAGTAGGGGGGGGCAATATAGCAATCAGCCCCAGCATTTT
cdr3_aa: CASSRGGQYSNQPQHF
clone_size: -
d_call: -
v_call: TRBV19
j_call: TRBJ1-5

cdr3_nt: TGTGCCAGCAGCAGCGGACTAGCGGGGGCTCAAGAGACCCAGTACTTC
cdr3_aa: CASSSGLAGAQETQYF
clone_size: once
d_call: TRBD2
v_call: TRBV7-8
j_call: TRBJ2-5

cdr3_nt: TGTGCCAGCGGGGACAGGGGGAAACCCGGGGAGCTGTTTTTT
cdr3_aa: CASGDRGKPGELFF
clone_size: -
d_call: TRBD1
v_call: TRBV11-3
j_call: TRBJ2-2

cdr3_nt: TGTGCCAGCAGCCCGGGACACCTCTACGAGCAGTACTTC
cdr3_aa: CASSPGHLYEQYF
clone_size: -
d_call: -
v_call: TRBV11-3
j_call: TRBJ2-7

cdr3_nt: TGTGCCAGCAGCCCCAGGGGCCGCAGTGTTTCACCCCTCCACTTT
cdr3_aa: CASSPRGRSVSPLHF
clone_size: -
d_call: -
v_call: TRBV28
j_call: TRBJ1-6

cdr3_nt: TGTGCCAGCAGCTTAGGGAGGGTGAGGAACACTGAAGCTTTCTTT
cdr3_aa: CASSLGRVRNTEAFF
clone_size: few
d_call: -
v_call: TRBV7-9
j_call: TRBJ1-1

cdr3_nt: TGTGCCAGTAGTATACCGGGAGTAGAGACCCAGTACTTC
cdr3_aa: CASSIPGVETQYF
clone_size: -
d_call: -
v_call: TRBV19
j_call: TRBJ2-5

cdr3_nt: TGTGCCAGCAGTTCTACAGCATATGGCTACACCTTC
cdr3_aa: CASSSTAYGYTF
clone_size: -
d_call: -
v_call: TRBV6-5
j_call: TRBJ1-2

cdr3_nt: TGTGCCAGCAGCCCCTCCTCCTACGAGCAGTACTTC
cdr3_aa: CASSPSSYEQYF
clone_size: once
d_call: -
v_call: TRBV7-2
j_call: TRBJ2-7

cdr3_nt: TGCGCCAGCAGCTCCGGACCCGGGGGGGACGAGCAGTACTTC
cdr3_aa: CASSSGPGGDEQYF
clone_size: -
d_call: TRBD2
v_call: TRBV5-1
j_call: TRBJ2-7

cdr3_nt: TGTGCCAGTGGCCCGCACCGGGACAGAAGGACCGGGGAGCTGTTTTTT
cdr3_aa: CASGPHRDRRTGELFF
clone_size: -
d_call: TRBD1
v_call: TRBV11-2
j_call: TRBJ2-2

cdr3_nt: TGTGCCAGCATTAAGAAACCGGGGGGGACCGGGGAGCTGTTTTTT
cdr3_aa: CASIKKPGGTGELFF
clone_size: -
d_call: TRBD2
v_call: TRBV6-5
j_call: TRBJ2-2

cdr3_nt: TGTGCCAGCAGCCCGAGGGGACAGGGGAACGAAAAACTGTTTTTT
cdr3_aa: CASSPRGQGNEKLFF
clone_size: -
d_call: TRBD1
v_call: TRBV7-9
j_call: TRBJ1-4

cdr3_nt: TGCAGCGTTGACCGGGGGAGAGGTGGCTACACCTTC
cdr3_aa: CSVDRGRGGYTF
clone_size: -
d_call: -
v_call: TRBV29-1
j_call: TRBJ1-2

cdr3_nt: TGTGCCAGCAGTTGGGAACCGGGACAGAACACCGGGGAGCTGTTTTTT
cdr3_aa: CASSWEPGQNTGELFF
clone_size: -
d_call: -
v_call: TRBV13
j_call: TRBJ2-2

cdr3_nt: TGTGCCAGTAGTACCGCCTCGGACAGGTTTAATCCACCCCTCCACTTT
cdr3_aa: CASSTASDRFNPPLHF
clone_size: once
d_call: TRBD1
v_call: TRBV19
j_call: TRBJ1-6

cdr3_nt: TGCGCCAGCAGCTTGGAGGGAGGAAGGGGAACGGGTGAGCAGTTCTTC
cdr3_aa: CASSLEGGRGTGEQFF
clone_size: -
d_call: -
v_call: TRBV5-1
j_call: TRBJ2-1

cdr3_nt: TGTGCCAGCAGCGCAGGCTGGCAGGGGAATGGCTACACCTTC
cdr3_aa: CASSAGWQGNGYTF
clone_size: -
d_call: -
v_call: TRBV9
j_call: TRBJ1-2

cdr3_nt: TGTGCCAGTAGAAAGACCGGGACTTATAATGAAAAACTGTTTTTT
cdr3_aa: CASRKTGTYNEKLFF
clone_size: -
d_call: -
v_call: TRBV19
j_call: TRBJ1-4

cdr3_nt: TGTGCCAGCAATCGGGACAGATGGTTTTCACCCCTCCACTTT
cdr3_aa: CASNRDRWFSPLHF
clone_size: -
d_call: TRBD1
v_call: TRBV2
j_call: TRBJ1-6

cdr3_nt: TGTGCCAGCAGCGGGCGTTCCGGGACAGGGTCTGACGAGCAGTACTTC
cdr3_aa: CASSGRSGTGSDEQYF
clone_size: few
d_call: TRBD1
v_call: TRBV7-9
j_call: TRBJ2-7

cdr3_nt: TGTGCCAGCAGCCTTTCCGGGGGCAATGAGCAGTTCTTC
cdr3_aa: CASSLSGGNEQFF
clone_size: -
d_call: -
v_call: TRBV7-3
j_call: TRBJ2-1

cdr3_nt: TGTGCCAGCAGCTTTGGGGGCAGGGGGTCCCGGACCGGGGAGCTGTTTTTT
cdr3_aa: CASSFGGRGSRTGELFF
clone_size: -
d_call: TRBD1
v_call: TRBV5-8
j_call: TRBJ2-2

cdr3_nt: TGTGCCAGCAGTTACTCAATACAGGGTCCTGAAGCTTTCTTT
cdr3_aa: CASSYSIQGPEAFF
clone_size: -
d_call: -
v_call: TRBV6-6
j_call: TRBJ1-1

cdr3_nt: TGTGCCATCAGTGAGGGGGGACTAGCCTACGAGCAGTACTTC
cdr3_aa: CAISEGGLAYEQYF
clone_size: -
d_call: TRBD2
v_call: TRBV10-3
j_call: TRBJ2-7

cdr3_nt: TGCGCCAGCAGCTTGGCGGGACTAGCATCAGATACGCAGTATTTT
cdr3_aa: CASSLAGLASDTQYF
clone_size: -
d_call: TRBD2
v_call: TRBV5-1
j_call: TRBJ2-3

cdr3_nt: TGTGCCAGCTCACCGGGACAAAAAGAAAAACTGTTTTTT
cdr3_aa: CASSPGQKEKLFF
clone_size: -
d_call: -
v_call: TRBV18
j_call: TRBJ1-4

cdr3_nt: TGTGCCACCCGCCGGGGTGGGAGCTCCTACGAGCAGTACTTC
cdr3_aa: CATRRGGSSYEQYF
clone_size: -
d_call: -
v_call: TRBV6-5
j_call: TRBJ2-7

cdr3_nt: TGTGCCATCAGTGGGCGTGGGGGGATGAACACCGGGGAGCTGTTTTTT
cdr3_aa: CAISGRGGMNTGELFF
clone_size: -
d_call: -
v_call: TRBV10-3
j_call: TRBJ2-2

cdr3_nt: TGTGCCAGCAGTTTAACCCCCTCCCAGGTACGAGTAGGCTACACCTTC
cdr3_aa: CASSLTPSQVRVGYTF
clone_size: -
d_call: -
v_call: TRBV28
j_call: TRBJ1-2

cdr3_nt: TGTGCCAGCAGTCCCGGGACAGGATACAATGAGCAGTTCTTC
cdr3_aa: CASSPGTGYNEQFF
clone_size: -
d_call: TRBD1
v_call: TRBV27
j_call: TRBJ2-1

cdr3_nt: TGTGCCAGCAGCTTGCGTGGGGGGGCGAACACTGAAGCTTTCTTT
cdr3_aa: CASSLRGGANTEAFF
clone_size: -
d_call: -
v_call: TRBV5-4
j_call: TRBJ1-1

cdr3_nt: TGCGCCAGCAGCGAGGGCCTGAACACTGAAGCTTTCTTT
cdr3_aa: CASSEGLNTEAFF
clone_size: -
d_call: -
v_call: TRBV5-1
j_call: TRBJ1-1

cdr3_nt: TGTGCCAGCAGTTCCTTTCAGTCTAATGAAAAACTGTTTTTT
cdr3_aa: CASSSFQSNEKLFF
clone_size: -
d_call: -
v_call: TRBV2
j_call: TRBJ1-4

cdr3_nt: TGTGCCACCAGTGAGACCGGAGGCGCAGATACGCAGTATTTT
cdr3_aa: CATSETGGADTQYF
clone_size: -
d_call: -
v_call: TRBV24-1
j_call: TRBJ2-3

cdr3_nt: TGTGCCTGGAGTGCGGGGTTGGGCTATGGCTACACCTTC
cdr3_aa: CAWSAGLGYGYTF
clone_size: -
d_call: -
v_call: TRBV30
j_call: TRBJ1-2

cdr3_nt: TGTGCCAGCAGCCCTTCCACTAGCGTGCTCTACAATGAGCAGTTCTTC
cdr3_aa: CASSPSTSVLYNEQFF
clone_size: -
d_call: TRBD2
v_call: TRBV9
j_call: TRBJ2-1

cdr3_nt: TGTGCCAGCTCAACCGGGGGGGTTGGAAACACCATATATTTT
cdr3_aa: CASSTGGVGNTIYF
clone_size: once
d_call: -
v_call: TRBV28
j_call: TRBJ1-3

cdr3_nt: TGTGCCACCAGGATGGGAGGGGAGGGTTCTGGAAACACCATATATTTT
cdr3_aa: CATRMGGEGSGNTIYF
clone_size: -
d_call: -
v_call: TRBV24-1
j_call: TRBJ1-3

cdr3_nt: TGTGCCAGCAGTGATGCGGGGCCTAAGGTGGAGCAGTACTTC
cdr3_aa: CASSDAGPKVEQYF
clone_size: -
d_call: -
v_call: TRBV6-1
j_call: TRBJ2-7

cdr3_nt: TGCGCCAGCAGAAATACCGGGACATCGAAATCACCCCTCCACTTT
cdr3_aa: CASRNTGTSKSPLHF
clone_size: -
d_call: -
v_call: TRBV5-1
j_call: TRBJ1-6

cdr3_nt: TGTGCCAGCAGTGCGGCGGACAACCCCTCAACTGAAAAACTGTTTTTT
cdr3_aa: CASSAADNPSTEKLFF
clone_size: -
d_call: -
v_call: TRBV2
j_call: TRBJ1-4

cdr3_nt: TGTGCCAGCAGCTCCGACGGGAGCAATCAGCCCCAGCATTTT
cdr3_aa: CASSSDGSNQPQHF
clone_size: -
d_call: -
v_call: TRBV5-5
j_call: TRBJ1-5

cdr3_nt: TGCGCCAGCAGTCCCTCCGGACGGGACGGGGAGCTGTTTTTT
cdr3_aa: CASSPSGRDGELFF
clone_size: -
d_call: -
v_call: TRBV10-2
j_call: TRBJ2-2

cdr3_nt: TGTGCCAGTGGCAAGACAGGGGGCCGAATGAGCAATCAGCCCCAGCATTTT
cdr3_aa: CASGKTGGRMSNQPQHF
clone_size: -
d_call: TRBD1
v_call: TRBV19
j_call: TRBJ1-5

cdr3_nt: TGTGCCAGCAGTGAGAATCTAGCGGGGAGGTACACAGATACGCAGTATTTT
cdr3_aa: CASSENLAGRYTDTQYF
clone_size: -
d_call: TRBD2
v_call: TRBV6-1
j_call: TRBJ2-3